Sequencing of this T cell receptor (beta chain) was carried out in a study of blood T cells in healthy people across ages. Overall study findings and caveats: CMV status of donors was unknown, possibly confounding expanded clonotype changes.

V shed 1 base and J shed 5 bases, with 9 bases lying between them. The CDR3 consists of 13 residues. CDR1 is SGHTA and CDR2 is FQGTGA in the germline V gene. Primed by a sample-barcoded 5' primer and a J-beta primer mix, a second PCR proceeded for about 7 to 12 cycles. The template-switch adaptor, which had 12 random nucleotides, put a tag on each cDNA molecule. TCRdb reprocessed the 5' RACE reads via MiXCR and lists one record per CDR3 protein. The sample has hundreds of thousands of distinct CDR3 sequences, roughly three fifths seen once; the top ten hold roughly 26%. This clonotype was seen more than once but under ten times. What it recognizes is unknown.

The origin of this receptor is a man aged 40-49 years in good health. Sequencing input: blood. The chain joins TRBV7-3 to TRBJ2-7; D gene ambiguous. The CDR3 nucleotides read TGTGCCAGCAGCTTAATAATGGGTAACGAGCAGTACTTC. Its translation: CASSLIMGNEQYF.